The sequence of this T cell receptor beta chain was determined in a study of regulatory T cells in long-lasting Graves disease (TCRdb year 2021). Background on the whole study: To count as having persistent Graves' disease, a patient had to have received antithyroid drug treatment for over 5 years with TSH receptor autoantibodies remaining persistently positive. A total of roughly 35 samples underwent TCR sequencing: approximately 13 from persistent and approximately 20 from newly diagnosed Graves' disease patients. Peripheral blood TCR sequencing and RNA sequencing compared persistent Graves' disease patients with newly diagnosed Graves' disease patients. Antithyroid drugs had been taken for 8.5 to 11 years on average by persistent Graves' disease patients in the clinical cohort. The study was conducted in China and was registered as a clinical trial.

In this sample, this clonotype turned up many times. Its antigen remains undetermined. No base quality values were provided; no much bigger clone lies one nucleotide off. The paper's findings and limits, for the study overall: A larger number of public clonotypes was shared among persistent patients (about 2,700) than among newly diagnosed patients (over 850). Lower TCR Shannon entropy and fewer highly expanded clones were observed in persistent Graves' disease patients than in newly diagnosed patients, which suggested clonal expansion. Persistent disease showed preferential use of TRBV28, TRBJ1-2 and TRBJ2-5, whereas newly diagnosed disease favored TRBV20-1 and TRBJ2-1. The small sample size was acknowledged by the authors as a limitation that may reduce accuracy. Only peripheral blood was studied, because thyroid tissue, the primary lesion, was inaccessible. Sequencing and analysis were limited to the TCR beta chain.

The junction shows trimming of 1 base on V and 9 bases on J, plus 18 bases between the germline ends. CDR1 and CDR2 were assigned from the germline V gene as MGHDK and SYGVNS. The CDR3 numbers 15 residues from cysteine through phenylalanine. Only the CDR3 part of the read is kept: 45 bases, read in frame from the first base. The time point tag for this specimen amounts to: persistent/refractory GD, antithyroid drugs over 5 years with positive TRAb. For both TCR sequencing and RNA sequencing, RNA was extracted from PBMCs using TRIzol. The diagnosis of Graves' disease was made according to American Thyroid Association guidelines. Patients for the study were recruited at an endocrinology department in Xi'an, China. Each patient gave approximately 9 milliliters of peripheral blood, collected in an EDTA anticoagulant tube. Ficoll Paque Plus density gradient separation was used to isolate PBMCs, and no further T cell sorting was performed. RNA quality was checked with an Agilent 2100 Bioanalyzer and agarose gel, and concentration with a NanoDrop 2000.

Preparation of the library involved multiplex PCR. Sequencing used an Illumina HiSeq 4000. iRepertoire HTBI primers and Arm-PCR amplification of CDR3 regions were used to construct TCR beta libraries. PCR products were gel purified before sequencing. Per the authors' processing: Gene usage analysis of CDR3 amino acid clonotypes used the 60 to 75 TRBV and 14 to 15 TRBJ segments found across samples. COPE and FqMerger were used to merge the filtered high-quality paired reads into contigs. BLAST was used to align contigs to IMGT TRBV, TRBD and TRBJ reference genes, and CDR3 was defined according to IMGT. Any clonotype with a frequency above 0.1% was counted as a highly expanded clone. Repertoire diversity was measured by Shannon entropy, and V-J evenness by the Gini coefficient. A clonotype found in more than one individual was treated as public. Using fastp trimming at Q25 and MiXCR clonotype assembly, TCRdb reanalyzed the public sequencing data and kept in-frame beta chains. Entries that share a CDR3 protein sequence are merged under the most common genes and DNA. These V and J calls derive from TCRdb rather than the authors' analysis. The sample table holds a few hundred thousand distinct CDR3 sequences, of which 21% were seen once. The biggest ten clones account for 13% to 15% of the sample.

This TCR was recovered from a female donor with Graves disease. Rearrangement joined TRBV25-1 to TRBJ1-2; the D gene lacks a confident call. Sequenced material: peripheral blood mononuclear cells (PBMCs), taken when the disease was refractory, from a patient treated with antithyroid drugs. The DNA sequence reads TGTGCCAGCAGTGAATCGGAGGATTGGGGTACGAGCTACACCTTC. It encodes CASSESEDWGTSYTF.